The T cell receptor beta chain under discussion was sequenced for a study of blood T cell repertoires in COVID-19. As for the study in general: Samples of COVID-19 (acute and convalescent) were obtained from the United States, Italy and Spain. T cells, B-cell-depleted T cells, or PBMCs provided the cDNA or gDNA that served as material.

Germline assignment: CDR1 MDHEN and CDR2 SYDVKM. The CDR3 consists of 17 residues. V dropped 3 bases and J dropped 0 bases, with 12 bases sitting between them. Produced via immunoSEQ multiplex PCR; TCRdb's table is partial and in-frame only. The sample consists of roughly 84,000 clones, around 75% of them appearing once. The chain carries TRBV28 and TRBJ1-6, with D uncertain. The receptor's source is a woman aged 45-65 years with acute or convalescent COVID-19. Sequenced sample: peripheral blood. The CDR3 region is CASSFGSQSSYNSPLHF. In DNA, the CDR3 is TGTGCCAGCAGTTTCGGATCACAGAGCTCCTATAATTCACCCCTCCACTTT.